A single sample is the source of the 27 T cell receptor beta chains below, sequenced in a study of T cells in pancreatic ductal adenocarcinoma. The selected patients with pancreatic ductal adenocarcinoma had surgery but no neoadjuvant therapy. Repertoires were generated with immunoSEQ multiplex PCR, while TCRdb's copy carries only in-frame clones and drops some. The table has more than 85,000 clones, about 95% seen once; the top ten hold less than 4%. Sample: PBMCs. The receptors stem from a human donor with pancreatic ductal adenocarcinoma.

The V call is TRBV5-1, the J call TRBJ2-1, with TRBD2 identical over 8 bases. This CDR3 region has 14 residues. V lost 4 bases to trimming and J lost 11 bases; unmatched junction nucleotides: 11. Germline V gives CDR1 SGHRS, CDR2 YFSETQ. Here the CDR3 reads CASSPAGVPSQQFF. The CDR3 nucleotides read TGCGCCAGCAGCCCAGCGGGGGTGCCAAGTCAGCAGTTCTTC.

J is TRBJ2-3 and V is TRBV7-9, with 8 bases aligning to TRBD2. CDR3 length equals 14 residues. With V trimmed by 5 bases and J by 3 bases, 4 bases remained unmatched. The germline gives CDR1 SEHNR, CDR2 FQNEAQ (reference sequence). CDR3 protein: CASSLSGSTDTQYF. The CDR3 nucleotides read TGTGCCAGCAGCCTCAGCGGGAGTACAGATACGCAGTATTTT.

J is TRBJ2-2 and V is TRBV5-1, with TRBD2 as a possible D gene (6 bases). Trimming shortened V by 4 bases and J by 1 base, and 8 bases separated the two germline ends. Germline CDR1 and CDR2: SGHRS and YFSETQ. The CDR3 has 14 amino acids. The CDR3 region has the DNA TGCGCCAGCAGCGGAGGGGAGAACACCGGGGAGCTGTTTTTT. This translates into CASSGGENTGELFF.

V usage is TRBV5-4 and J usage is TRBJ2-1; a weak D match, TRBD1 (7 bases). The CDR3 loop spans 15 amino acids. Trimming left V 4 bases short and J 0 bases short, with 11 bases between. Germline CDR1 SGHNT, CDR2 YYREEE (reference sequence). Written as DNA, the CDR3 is TGTGCCAGCAGCGCGGGACAGAGCTCCTACAATGAGCAGTTCTTC. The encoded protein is CASSAGQSSYNEQFF.

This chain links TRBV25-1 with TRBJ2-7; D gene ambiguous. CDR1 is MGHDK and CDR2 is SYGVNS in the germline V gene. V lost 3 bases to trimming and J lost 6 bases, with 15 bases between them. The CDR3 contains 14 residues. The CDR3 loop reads CASSDLGENGEQYF. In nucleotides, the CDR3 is TGTGCCAGCAGTGATCTAGGAGAGAATGGCGAGCAGTACTTC.

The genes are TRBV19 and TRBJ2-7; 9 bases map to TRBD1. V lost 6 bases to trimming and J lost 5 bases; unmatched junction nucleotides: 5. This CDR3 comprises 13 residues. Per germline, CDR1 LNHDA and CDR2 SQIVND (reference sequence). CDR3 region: CASRGTGTDEQYF. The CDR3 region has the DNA TGTGCCAGTAGGGGGACAGGGACAGACGAGCAGTACTTC.

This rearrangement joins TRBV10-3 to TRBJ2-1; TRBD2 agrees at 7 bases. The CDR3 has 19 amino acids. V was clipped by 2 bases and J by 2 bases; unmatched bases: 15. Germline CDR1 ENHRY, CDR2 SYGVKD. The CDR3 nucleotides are TGTGCCATCAGTGAGCCCTGGGACGGGCGGGCGGGAGCCTACAATGAGCAGTTCTTC. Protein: CAISEPWDGRAGAYNEQFF.

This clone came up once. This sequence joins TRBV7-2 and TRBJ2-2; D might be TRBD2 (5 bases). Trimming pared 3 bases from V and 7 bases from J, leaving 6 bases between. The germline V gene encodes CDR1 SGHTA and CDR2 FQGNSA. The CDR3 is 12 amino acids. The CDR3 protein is CASSFGVGELFF. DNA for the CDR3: TGTGCCAGCAGCTTCGGGGTCGGGGAGCTGTTTTTT.

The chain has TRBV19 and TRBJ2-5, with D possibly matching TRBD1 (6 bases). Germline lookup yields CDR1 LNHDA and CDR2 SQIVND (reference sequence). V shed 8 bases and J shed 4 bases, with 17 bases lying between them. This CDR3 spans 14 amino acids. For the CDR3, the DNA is TGTGCCAGTTCTTCACAGGGACGCTTAGAGACCCAGTACTTC. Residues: CASSSQGRLETQYF.

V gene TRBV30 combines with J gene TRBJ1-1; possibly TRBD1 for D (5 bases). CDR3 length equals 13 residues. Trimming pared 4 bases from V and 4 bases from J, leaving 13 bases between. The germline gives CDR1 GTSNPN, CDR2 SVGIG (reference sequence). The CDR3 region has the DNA TGTGCCTGGAATAGGGGCACTGGCACTGAAGCTTTCTTT. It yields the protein CAWNRGTGTEAFF.

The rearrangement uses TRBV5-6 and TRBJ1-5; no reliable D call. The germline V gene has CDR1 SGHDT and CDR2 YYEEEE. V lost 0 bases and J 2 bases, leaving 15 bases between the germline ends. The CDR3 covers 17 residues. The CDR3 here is CASSLGALKGGNQPQHF. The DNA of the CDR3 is TGTGCCAGCAGCTTGGGGGCCCTGAAAGGTGGCAATCAGCCCCAGCATTTT.

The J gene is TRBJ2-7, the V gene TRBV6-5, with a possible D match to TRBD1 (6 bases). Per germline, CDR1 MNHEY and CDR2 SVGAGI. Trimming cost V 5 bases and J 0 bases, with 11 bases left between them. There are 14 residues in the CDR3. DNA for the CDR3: TGTGCCAGCAGTACTAAGACAGGCTCCTACGAGCAGTACTTC. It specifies CASSTKTGSYEQYF.

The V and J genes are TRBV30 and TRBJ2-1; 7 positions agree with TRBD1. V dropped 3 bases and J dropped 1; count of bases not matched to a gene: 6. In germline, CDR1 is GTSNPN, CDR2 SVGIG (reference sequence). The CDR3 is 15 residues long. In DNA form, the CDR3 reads TGTGCCTGGAGGGGCAGGGGGATGTCCTACAATGAGCAGTTCTTC. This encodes CAWRGRGMSYNEQFF.

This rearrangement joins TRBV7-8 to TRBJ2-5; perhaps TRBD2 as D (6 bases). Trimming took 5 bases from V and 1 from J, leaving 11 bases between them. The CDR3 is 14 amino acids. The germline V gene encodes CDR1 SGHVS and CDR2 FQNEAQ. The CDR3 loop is CASSPTRVQETQYF. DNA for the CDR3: TGTGCCAGCAGCCCGACTAGGGTCCAAGAGACCCAGTACTTC.

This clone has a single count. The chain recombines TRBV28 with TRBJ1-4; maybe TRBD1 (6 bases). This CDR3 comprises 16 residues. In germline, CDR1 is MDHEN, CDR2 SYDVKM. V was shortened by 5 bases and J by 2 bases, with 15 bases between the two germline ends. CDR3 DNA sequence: TGTGCCAGCAGTGTACAGGGTATTGGTACTAATGAAAAACTGTTTTTT. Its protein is CASSVQGIGTNEKLFF.

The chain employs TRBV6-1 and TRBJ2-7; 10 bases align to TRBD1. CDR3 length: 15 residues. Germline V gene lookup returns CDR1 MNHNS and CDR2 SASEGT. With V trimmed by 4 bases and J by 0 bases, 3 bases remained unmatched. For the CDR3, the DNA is TGTGCCAGCAGTGGAGGACAGGGGGTCTCCTACGAGCAGTACTTC. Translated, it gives CASSGGQGVSYEQYF.

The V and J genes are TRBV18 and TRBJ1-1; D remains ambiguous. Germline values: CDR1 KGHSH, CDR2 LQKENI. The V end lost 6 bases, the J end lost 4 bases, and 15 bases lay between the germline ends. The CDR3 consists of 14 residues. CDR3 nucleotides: TGTGCCAGCTCGGGTGTGAGGGCCCCCACTGAAGCTTTCTTT. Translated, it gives CASSGVRAPTEAFF. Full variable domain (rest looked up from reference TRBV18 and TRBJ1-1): NAGVMQNPRHLVRRRGQEARLRCSPMKGHSHVYWYRQLPEEGLKFMVYLQKENIIDESGMPKERFSAEFPKEGPSILRIQQVVRGDSAAYFCASSGVRAPTEAFFGQGTRLTVV.

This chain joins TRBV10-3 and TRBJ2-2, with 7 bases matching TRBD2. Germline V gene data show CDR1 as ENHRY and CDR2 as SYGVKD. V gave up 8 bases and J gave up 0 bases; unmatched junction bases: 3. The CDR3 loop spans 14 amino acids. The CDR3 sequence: CAISGTTNTGELFF. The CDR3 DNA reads TGTGCCATCTCCGGGACTACGAACACCGGGGAGCTGTTTTTT.

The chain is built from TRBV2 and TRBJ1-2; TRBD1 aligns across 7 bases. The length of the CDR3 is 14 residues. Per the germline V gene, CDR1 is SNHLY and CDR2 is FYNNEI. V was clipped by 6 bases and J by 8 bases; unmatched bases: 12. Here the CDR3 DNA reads TGTGCCAGCAGCGGGACAGTCTCTGTTGAGGGCTACACCTTC. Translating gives CASSGTVSVEGYTF.

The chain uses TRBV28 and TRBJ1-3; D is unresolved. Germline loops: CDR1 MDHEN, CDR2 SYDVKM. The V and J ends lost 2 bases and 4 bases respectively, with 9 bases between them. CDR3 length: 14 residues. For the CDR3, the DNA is TGTGCCAGCAGTTTAGGAGGTTCGGGAAACACCATATATTTT. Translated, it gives CASSLGGSGNTIYF.

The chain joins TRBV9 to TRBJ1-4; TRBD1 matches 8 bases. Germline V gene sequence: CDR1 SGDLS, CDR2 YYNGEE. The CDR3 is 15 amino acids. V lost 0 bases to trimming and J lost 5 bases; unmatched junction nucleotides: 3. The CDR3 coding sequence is TGTGCCAGCAGCGTAGGAAGGACAGGGAATGAAAAACTGTTTTTT. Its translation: CASSVGRTGNEKLFF. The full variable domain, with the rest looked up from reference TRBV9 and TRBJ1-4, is DSGVTQTPKHLITATGQRVTLRCSPRSGDLSVYWYQQSLDQGLQFLIQYYNGEERAKGNILERFSAQQFPDLHSELNLSSLELGDSALYFCASSVGRTGNEKLFFGSGTQLSVL.

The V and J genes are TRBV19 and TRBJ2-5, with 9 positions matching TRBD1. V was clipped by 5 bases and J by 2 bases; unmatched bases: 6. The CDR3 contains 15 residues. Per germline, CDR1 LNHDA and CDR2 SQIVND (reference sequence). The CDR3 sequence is CASSAQGANQETQYF. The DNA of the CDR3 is TGTGCCAGTAGTGCACAGGGGGCGAATCAAGAGACCCAGTACTTC.

The CDR3 DNA follows: TGTGCCAGCTCACCACCGACAGGGGTCTACGAGCAGTACTTC. Translating gives CASSPPTGVYEQYF. This rearrangement joins TRBV18 to TRBJ2-7; the match to TRBD1 covers 8 bases. Trimming at V came to 0 bases and at J to 3 bases, leaving 1 base not matched to a gene. In germline, CDR1 is KGHSH, CDR2 LQKENI. The CDR3 loop spans 14 amino acids.

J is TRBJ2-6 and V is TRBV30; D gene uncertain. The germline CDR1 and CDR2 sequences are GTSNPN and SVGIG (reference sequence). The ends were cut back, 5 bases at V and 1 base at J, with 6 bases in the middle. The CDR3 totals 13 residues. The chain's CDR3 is CAWSLSGANVLTF. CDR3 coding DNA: TGTGCCTGGTCCCTATCTGGGGCCAACGTCCTGACTTTC.

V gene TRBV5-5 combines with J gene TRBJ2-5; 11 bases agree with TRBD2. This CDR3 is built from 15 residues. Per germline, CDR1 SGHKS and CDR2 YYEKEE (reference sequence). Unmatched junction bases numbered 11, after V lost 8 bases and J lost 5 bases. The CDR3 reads CASKTSGTIWETQYF. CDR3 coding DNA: TGTGCCAGTAAGACTAGCGGGACCATTTGGGAGACCCAGTACTTC.

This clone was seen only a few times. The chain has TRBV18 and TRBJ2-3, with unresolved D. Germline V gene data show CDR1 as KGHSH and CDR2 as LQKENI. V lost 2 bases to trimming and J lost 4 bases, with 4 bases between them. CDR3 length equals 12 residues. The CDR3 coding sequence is TGTGCCAGCTCACCAGTAGCAGATACGCAGTATTTT. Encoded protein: CASSPVADTQYF.

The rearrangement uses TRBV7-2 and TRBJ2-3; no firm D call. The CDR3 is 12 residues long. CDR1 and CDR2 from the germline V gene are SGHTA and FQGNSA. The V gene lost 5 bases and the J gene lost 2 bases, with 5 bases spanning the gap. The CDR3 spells CASSPYTDTQYF. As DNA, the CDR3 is TGTGCCAGCAGCCCTTACACAGATACGCAGTATTTT.